The TCR beta chain described here comes from a study of blood T cell repertoires in COVID-19. In the study overall: In each case, the material was cDNA or gDNA derived from T cells, B-cell-depleted T cells, or PBMCs.

Original analysis: From reference gene primer amplification, estimates of nucleated cell counts were derived. Sequencing used immunoSEQ multiplex PCR; TCRdb keeps in-frame clones, though not all of them. For V, J and clone size, that table is used; D and trimming come from the DNA. The repertoire holds over 200,000 clones, with roughly 80% as singletons. Only a few counts were recorded for this clone. Between the trimmed V and J ends, which lost 4 bases and 2 bases, there was a span of 21 bases. Germline V gene sequence: CDR1 WNHNN, CDR2 SYGVQD (reference sequence). This CDR3 is built from 18 residues.

The sample consisted of peripheral blood. The J gene is TRBJ1-5, the V gene TRBV10-1, with D tentatively TRBD1 (5 bases). This receptor was obtained from a man aged 45 to 65 with active or convalescent COVID-19. CDR3 nucleotide sequence: TGCGCCAGCAGTGGGGTAATCCAGGGTTTGTGGGGCAATCAGCCCCAGCATTTT. It encodes CASSGVIQGLWGNQPQHF.